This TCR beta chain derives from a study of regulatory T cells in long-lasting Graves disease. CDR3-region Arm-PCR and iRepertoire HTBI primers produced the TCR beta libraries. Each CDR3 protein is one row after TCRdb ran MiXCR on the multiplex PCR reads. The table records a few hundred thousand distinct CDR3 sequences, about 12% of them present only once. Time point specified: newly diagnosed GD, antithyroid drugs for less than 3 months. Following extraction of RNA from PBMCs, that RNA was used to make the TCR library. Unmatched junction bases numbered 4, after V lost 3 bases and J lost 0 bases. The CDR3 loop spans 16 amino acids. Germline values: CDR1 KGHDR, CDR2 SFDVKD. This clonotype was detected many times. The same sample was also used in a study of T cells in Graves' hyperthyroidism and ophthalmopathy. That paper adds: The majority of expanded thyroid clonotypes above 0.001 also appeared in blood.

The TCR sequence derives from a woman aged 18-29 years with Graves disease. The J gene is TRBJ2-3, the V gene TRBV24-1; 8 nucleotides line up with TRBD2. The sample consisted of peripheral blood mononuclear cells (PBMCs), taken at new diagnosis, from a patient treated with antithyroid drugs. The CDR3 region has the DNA TGTGCCACCAGTGATAACCTAGCGGGCAGCACAGATACGCAGTATTTT. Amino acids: CATSDNLAGSTDTQYF.